This T cell receptor (beta chain) was identified during a study of T cells in Graves' hyperthyroidism and ophthalmopathy. Overall study results and limits: Blood also carried most thyroid clonotypes expanded above 0.001. Stable hyperthyroidism was told apart from ophthalmopathy by a model built on 13 V-J features.

Together with thyroid ultrasound, orbital computed tomography, serum thyroxine and TRAb, clinical symptoms were used for diagnoses. From RNA transcripts, TCR beta CDR3 regions were amplified. First-round RT-PCR with HTBI primers amplified the TCR CDR3 region. MiXCR was run by TCRdb on the multiplex PCR reads, yielding one entry per CDR3 protein. The sample shows 480,000 or so distinct CDR3 sequences, approximately 48% of them seen only once. Per germline, CDR1 SNHLY and CDR2 FYNNEI. V shed 3 bases, J shed 8 bases, and the junction held 5 bases outside the gene matches. This CDR3 is built from 13 residues. This clonotype was found once. Antigen specificity is unknown.

The chain has TRBV2 and TRBJ1-2; TRBD1 agrees at 8 bases. The clonotype originates from an adult woman with Graves' disease, either hyperthyroidism or ophthalmopathy (not recorded which). Material: peripheral blood or thyroid tissue (not recorded which). CDR3 loop: CASSEPGQGGYTF. The CDR3 DNA follows: TGTGCCAGCAGTGAGCCCGGACAGGGAGGCTACACCTTC.